Shown below are 7 T cell receptor beta chains from a single sample sequenced in a study of shared clonotypes between healthy human individuals. Clones were read by immunoSEQ multiplex PCR, and TCRdb kept only the in-frame ones, dropping some. Among around 2.3 million clones, around 95% were seen once, and the ten largest hold around 0.13%. Sequenced material: naive CD4+ T cells sorted from blood. Subset of the sample: CD45RA+ positively selected. These receptors originate from a man aged 18 to 29 in good health.

V and J are TRBV7-9 and TRBJ2-4; D gene uncertain. The CDR3 spans 13 residues. Germline V gene lookup returns CDR1 SEHNR and CDR2 FQNEAQ (reference sequence). Between the trimmed V and J ends, which lost 3 bases and 5 bases, there was a span of 8 bases. This CDR3 reads CASSFYGENIQYF. The CDR3 nucleotides are TGTGCCAGCAGCTTCTATGGGGAAAACATTCAGTACTTC.

This CDR3 reads CASSLDGPLHF. CDR3 DNA: TGTGCCAGCAGTCTCGACGGACCCCTCCACTTT. V usage is TRBV6-5 and J usage is TRBJ1-6; unclear D gene. The CDR3 loop spans 11 amino acids. V dropped 5 bases and J dropped 12 bases, with 8 bases sitting between them. The germline V gene has CDR1 MNHEY and CDR2 SVGAGI.

V usage is TRBV10-3 and J usage is TRBJ1-1; 10 positions match TRBD1. This CDR3 spans 14 amino acids. Germline CDR1 reads ENHRY; CDR2 reads SYGVKD. V shed 6 bases and J 3 bases; nucleotides not matched to a gene: 4. The CDR3 DNA sequence: TGTGCCATCAGGGGGGACAGGGGAGACACTGAAGCTTTCTTT. It is translated as CAIRGDRGDTEAFF.

The V gene is TRBV19, the J gene TRBJ1-5; D is unclear. The CDR3 extends over 14 amino acids. Germline lookup yields CDR1 LNHDA and CDR2 SQIVND (reference sequence). V was cut by 7 bases and J by 3 bases, with 13 bases left in between. The CDR3 protein is CASNAGQPNQPQHF. Here the CDR3 DNA reads TGTGCCAGTAATGCTGGGCAGCCCAATCAGCCCCAGCATTTT. Combining the CDR3 with reference TRBV19 and TRBJ1-5 gives the whole variable domain DGGITQSPKYLFRKEGQNVTLSCEQNLNHDAMYWYRQDPGQGLRLIYYSQIVNDFQKGDIAEGYSVSREKKESFPLTVTSAQKNPTAFYLCASNAGQPNQPQHFGDGTRLSIL.

J is TRBJ1-5 and V is TRBV27; D is unclear. CDR1 and CDR2 (germline): MNHEY, SMNVEV (reference sequence). The CDR3 is 14 residues long. The V end was cut by 3 bases, the J end by 3 bases, with 9 bases between. The CDR3 coding sequence is TGTGCCAGCAGTTTGGAGGGTCCCAATCAGCCCCAGCATTTT. It translates to CASSLEGPNQPQHF.

This chain uses TRBV10-3 with TRBJ2-7; TRBD2 matches 9 bases. The CDR3 has 14 residues. The ends lost 6 bases at V and 3 bases at J; junction bases unmatched: 6. Germline V gene lookup returns CDR1 ENHRY and CDR2 SYGVKD. CDR3 sequence (DNA): TGTGCCATCAGACCCGGGACTAGCTTCTACGAGCAGTACTTC. This gives the protein CAIRPGTSFYEQYF.

The chain employs TRBV6-5 and TRBJ1-5; 10 nucleotides line up with TRBD1. Germline V CDR1 and CDR2: MNHEY, SVGAGI. V dropped 6 bases and J dropped 6; count of bases not matched to a gene: 8. This CDR3 spans 15 amino acids. The CDR3 loop reads CASSSTGGMGQPQHF. Here the CDR3 DNA reads TGTGCCAGCAGCTCGACAGGGGGCATGGGTCAGCCCCAGCATTTT.